This paragraph reports one TCR beta chain. The table came from immunoSEQ multiplex PCR; TCRdb's copy has only in-frame clones and leaves some out. Of around 150,000 clones in the sample, just over 85% were seen once. The data stem from a study of blood T cell repertoires in COVID-19. As for the study in general: The United States, Italy and Spain were the sources of the acute and convalescent COVID-19 samples.

Germline CDR1 MNHEY, CDR2 SVGAGI. CDR3 size: 15 residues. The V gene end was trimmed by 10 bases and the J gene end by 4 bases; junction bases not matched to a gene: 8. The V call is TRBV6-5, the J call TRBJ2-2, with TRBD2 matching 11 bases. Specimen: peripheral blood. This TCR came from a man aged 70-80 years with acute or convalescent COVID-19. The CDR3 DNA is TGTGCCATCACTAGCGGGAGTTGGGTCACCGGGGAGCTGTTTTTT. It translates to CAITSGSWVTGELFF.